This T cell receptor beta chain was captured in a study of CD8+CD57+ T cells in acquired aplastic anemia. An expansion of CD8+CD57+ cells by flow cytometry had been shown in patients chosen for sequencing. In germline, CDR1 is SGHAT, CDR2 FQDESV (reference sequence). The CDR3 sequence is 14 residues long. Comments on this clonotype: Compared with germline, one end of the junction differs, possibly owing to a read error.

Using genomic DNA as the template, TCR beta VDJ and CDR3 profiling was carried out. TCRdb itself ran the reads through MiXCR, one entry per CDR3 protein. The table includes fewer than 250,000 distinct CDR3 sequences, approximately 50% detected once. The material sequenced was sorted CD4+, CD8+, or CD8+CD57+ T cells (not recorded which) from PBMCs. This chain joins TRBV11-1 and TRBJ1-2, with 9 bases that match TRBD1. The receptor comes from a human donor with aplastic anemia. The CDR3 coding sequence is TGTGCCAGCAGCTTGGGACAGGGTGTCTATCGCTACACCTTC. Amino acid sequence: CASSLGQGVYRYTF.